These 10 T cell receptor beta chains were sequenced from one sample in a study of blood T cells in healthy people across ages. PCR was performed a second time for about 7 to 12 cycles using a sample-barcoded 5' primer and a J-beta primer mix. Using its own MiXCR run on the 5' RACE reads, TCRdb lists one record per CDR3 protein. This table has 800,000 to 950,000 distinct CDR3 sequences, 25% to 35% appearing once. These same data were also listed under a study on T cells of mothers and their children.

Sequenced material: blood. The receptors stem from a woman in her thirties or forties in good health.

Concerning this clonotype itself: Relative to the germline gene, one junction end is altered; a read error may explain this. This chain joins TRBV6-5 and TRBJ2-7; D is perhaps TRBD1 (5 bases). Germline CDR1 MNHEY, CDR2 SVGAGI. The CDR3 spans 11 residues. The CDR3 loop is CASSSGYGQYF. As DNA, the CDR3 is TGTGCCAGCAGTTCAGGGTACGGGCAGTACTTC.

This clonotype was observed a few times. The chain employs TRBV3-1 and TRBJ2-1, with D maybe TRBD2 (6 bases). The CDR3 is 14 residues long. Per germline, CDR1 LGHDT and CDR2 YNNKEL (reference sequence). V lost 3 bases, J lost 13 bases, and 19 bases lay in between. The CDR3 DNA follows: TGTGCCAGCAGCCAGGAAACCTCGGGGACTGCTCAGTTCTTC. This codes for CASSQETSGTAQFF.

This clonotype was detected many times. V usage is TRBV20-1 and J usage is TRBJ2-3; 8 bases align to TRBD1. The junction had 8 bases not matched to a gene; V was cut back by 5 bases and J by 4 bases. The CDR3 sequence is 14 residues long. Germline CDR1 and CDR2: DFQATT and SNEGSKA (reference sequence). The CDR3 protein is CSAPDRGDADTQYF. The DNA for the CDR3 is TGCAGTGCTCCCGACAGGGGTGATGCAGATACGCAGTATTTT.

The chain carries TRBV5-6 and TRBJ1-5; D unclear. V shed 4 bases and J shed 0 bases, with 11 bases lying between them. CDR1 and CDR2 (germline): SGHDT, YYEEEE. The CDR3 runs 15 residues. In DNA, the CDR3 is TGTGCCAGCAGCGTCGGACGGAATAGCAATCAGCCCCAGCATTTT. This codes for CASSVGRNSNQPQHF.

The table lists this clonotype with many counts. This chain joins TRBV7-6 and TRBJ2-1; tentative D call: TRBD2 (5 bases). Trimming took off 5 bases at V and 7 bases at J, with 15 bases between the two ends. In germline, CDR1 is SGHVS, CDR2 FNYEAQ. The CDR3 covers 14 residues. The CDR3 DNA is TGTGCCAGCAGCCGCCAAAGCGGTTTTAATGAGCAGTTCTTC. This sequence encodes CASSRQSGFNEQFF.

This clonotype has just a few counts. A read error may produce the germline difference seen at one junction end. The chain combines TRBV9 with TRBJ2-1, with D possibly being TRBD2 (7 bases). The CDR3 has 13 residues. The germline V gene encodes CDR1 SGDLS and CDR2 YYNGEE. The CDR3, as DNA: TGTGGCAGCAGCGTGGGGGGGCAAGGAGAGCAGTTCTTC. Translated: CGSSVGGQGEQFF.

The CDR3 nucleotides are TGCGCCAGCAGCTTACGCCCCGGGACAGGATACACAGATACGCAGTATTTT. Amino acids: CASSLRPGTGYTDTQYF. This chain joins TRBV4-3 and TRBJ2-3, with 8 bases identical to TRBD1. V lost 5 bases to trimming and J lost 2 bases; unmatched junction nucleotides: 12. Looked up from germline, CDR1 is LGHNA and CDR2 is YSLEER. This CDR3 spans 17 amino acids.

This clonotype was seen ten or more times. The chain has TRBV9 and TRBJ2-7; 8 bases align to TRBD2. This CDR3 is 14 amino acids long. The V segment lost 4 bases and the J segment 6 bases; nucleotides outside the gene matches: 9. Per germline, CDR1 SGDLS and CDR2 YYNGEE. CDR3 nucleotides: TGTGCCAGCAGCCGGGGGGGTCTTACGGGCGAGCAGTACTTC. Its translation is CASSRGGLTGEQYF.

The chain has TRBV18 and TRBJ1-1; 7 bases line up with TRBD1. J lost 5 bases, V lost 3 bases, and 6 bases had no gene match. The CDR3 loop spans 14 amino acids. The germline V gene has CDR1 KGHSH and CDR2 LQKENI. The CDR3, as DNA: TGTGCCAGCTCACCCTCAGGGGGACGGACTGAAGCTTTCTTT. Translating gives CASSPSGGRTEAFF.

This chain links TRBV5-6 with TRBJ2-2; 8 positions match TRBD2. Unmatched junction bases numbered 6, after V lost 2 bases and J lost 0 bases. Germline V gives CDR1 SGHDT, CDR2 YYEEEE. This CDR3 has 17 amino acids. The DNA for the CDR3 is TGTGCCAGCAGCTTACCGAGCGGGGGAGCGAACACCGGGGAGCTGTTTTTT. Translating gives CASSLPSGGANTGELFF.